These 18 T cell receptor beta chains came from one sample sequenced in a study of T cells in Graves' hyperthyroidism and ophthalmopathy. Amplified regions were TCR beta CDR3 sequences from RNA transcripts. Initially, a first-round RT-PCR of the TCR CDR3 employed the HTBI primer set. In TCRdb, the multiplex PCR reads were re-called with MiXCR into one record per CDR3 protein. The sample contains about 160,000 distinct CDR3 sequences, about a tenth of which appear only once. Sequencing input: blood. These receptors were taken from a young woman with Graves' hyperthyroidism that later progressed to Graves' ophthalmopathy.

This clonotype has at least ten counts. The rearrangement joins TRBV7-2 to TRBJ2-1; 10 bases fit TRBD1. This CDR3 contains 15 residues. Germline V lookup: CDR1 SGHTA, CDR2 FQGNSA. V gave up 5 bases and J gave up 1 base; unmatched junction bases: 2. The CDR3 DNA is TGTGCCAGCAGCAGACAGGGGGCTTCCTACAATGAGCAGTTCTTC. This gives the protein CASSRQGASYNEQFF.

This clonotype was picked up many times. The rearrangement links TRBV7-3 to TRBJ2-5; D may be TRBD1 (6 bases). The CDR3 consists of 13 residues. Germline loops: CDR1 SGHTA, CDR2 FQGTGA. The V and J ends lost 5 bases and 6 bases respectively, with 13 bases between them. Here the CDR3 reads CASSPGHGKTQYF. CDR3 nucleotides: TGTGCCAGCAGCCCGGGACATGGAAAGACCCAGTACTTC.

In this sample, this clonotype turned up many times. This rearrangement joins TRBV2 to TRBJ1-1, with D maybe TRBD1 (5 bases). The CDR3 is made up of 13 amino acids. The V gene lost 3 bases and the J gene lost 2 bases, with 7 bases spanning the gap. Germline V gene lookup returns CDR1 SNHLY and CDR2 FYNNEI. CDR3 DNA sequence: TGTGCCAGCAGTGATGGGGGAAACACTGAAGCTTTCTTT. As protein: CASSDGGNTEAFF. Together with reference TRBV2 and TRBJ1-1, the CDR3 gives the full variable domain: EPEVTQTPSHQVTQMGQEVILRCVPISNHLYFYWYRQILGQKVEFLVSFYNNEISEKSEIFDDQFSVERPDGSNFTLKIRSTKLEDSAMYFCASSDGGNTEAFFGQGTRLTVV.

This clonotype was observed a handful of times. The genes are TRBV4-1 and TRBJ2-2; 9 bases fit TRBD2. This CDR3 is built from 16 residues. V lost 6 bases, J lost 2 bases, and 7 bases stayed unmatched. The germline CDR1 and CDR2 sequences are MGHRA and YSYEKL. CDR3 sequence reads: CASRPLAGPNTGELFF. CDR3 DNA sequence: TGCGCCAGCAGACCTCTAGCGGGGCCTAACACCGGGGAGCTGTTTTTT.

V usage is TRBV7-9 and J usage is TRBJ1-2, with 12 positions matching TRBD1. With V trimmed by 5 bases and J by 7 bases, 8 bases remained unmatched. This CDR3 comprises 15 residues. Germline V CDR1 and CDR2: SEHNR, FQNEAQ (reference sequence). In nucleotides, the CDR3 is TGTGCCAGCAGCACCCAGGGACAGGGGGCTGCTGGCTACACCTTC. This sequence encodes CASSTQGQGAAGYTF.

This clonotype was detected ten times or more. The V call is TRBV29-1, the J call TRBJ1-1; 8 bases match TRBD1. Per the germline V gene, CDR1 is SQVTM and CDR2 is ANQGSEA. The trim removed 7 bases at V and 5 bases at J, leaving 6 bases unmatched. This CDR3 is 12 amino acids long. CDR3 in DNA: TGCAGCGGTGGACAGGGAGGAACTGAAGCTTTCTTT. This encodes CSGGQGGTEAFF.

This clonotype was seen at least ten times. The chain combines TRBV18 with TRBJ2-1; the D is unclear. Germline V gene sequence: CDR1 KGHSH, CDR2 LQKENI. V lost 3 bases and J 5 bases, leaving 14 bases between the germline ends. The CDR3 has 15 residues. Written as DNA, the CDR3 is TGTGCCAGCTCACCTCCGAACGTAAAGGACAATGAGCAGTTCTTC. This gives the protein CASSPPNVKDNEQFF.

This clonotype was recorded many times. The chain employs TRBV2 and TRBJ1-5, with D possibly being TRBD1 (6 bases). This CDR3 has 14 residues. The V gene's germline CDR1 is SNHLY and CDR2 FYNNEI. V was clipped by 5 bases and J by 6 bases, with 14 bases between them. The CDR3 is CASSSGVRGQPQHF. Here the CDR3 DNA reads TGTGCCAGCAGTTCAGGGGTGAGGGGTCAGCCCCAGCATTTT.

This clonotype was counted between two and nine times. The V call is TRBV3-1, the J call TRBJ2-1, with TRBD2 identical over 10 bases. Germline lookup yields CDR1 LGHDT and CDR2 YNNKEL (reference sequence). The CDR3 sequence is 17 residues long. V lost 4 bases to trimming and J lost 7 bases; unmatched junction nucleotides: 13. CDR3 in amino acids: CASSRFRTTSGQNEQFF. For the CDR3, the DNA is TGTGCCAGCAGCCGCTTCCGAACGACTAGCGGGCAGAATGAGCAGTTCTTC.

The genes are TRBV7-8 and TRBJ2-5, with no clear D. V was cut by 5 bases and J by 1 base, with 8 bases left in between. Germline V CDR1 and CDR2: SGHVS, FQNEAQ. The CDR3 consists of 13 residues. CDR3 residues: CASSTGFQETQYF. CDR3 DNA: TGTGCCAGCAGCACCGGATTCCAAGAGACCCAGTACTTC.

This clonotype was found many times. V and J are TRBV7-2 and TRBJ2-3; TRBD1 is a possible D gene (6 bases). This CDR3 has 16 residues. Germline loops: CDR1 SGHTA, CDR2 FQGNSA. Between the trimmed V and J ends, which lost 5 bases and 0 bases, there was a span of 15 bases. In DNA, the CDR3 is TGTGCCAGCAGCCTAGGATGGGACACTAGCACAGATACGCAGTATTTT. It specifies CASSLGWDTSTDTQYF.

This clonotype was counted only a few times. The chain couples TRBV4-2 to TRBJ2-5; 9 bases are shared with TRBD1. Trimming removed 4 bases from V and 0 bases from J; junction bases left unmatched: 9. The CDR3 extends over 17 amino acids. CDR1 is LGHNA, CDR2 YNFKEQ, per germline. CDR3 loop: CASSRSGQGPYQETQYF. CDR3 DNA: TGTGCCAGCAGCCGGTCTGGACAGGGGCCTTACCAAGAGACCCAGTACTTC.

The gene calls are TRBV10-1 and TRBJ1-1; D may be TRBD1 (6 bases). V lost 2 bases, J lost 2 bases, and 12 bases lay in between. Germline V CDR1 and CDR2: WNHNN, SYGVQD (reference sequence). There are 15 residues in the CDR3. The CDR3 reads CASSEGQRENTEAFF. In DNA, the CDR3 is TGCGCCAGCAGTGAGGGACAGAGGGAAAACACTGAAGCTTTCTTT.

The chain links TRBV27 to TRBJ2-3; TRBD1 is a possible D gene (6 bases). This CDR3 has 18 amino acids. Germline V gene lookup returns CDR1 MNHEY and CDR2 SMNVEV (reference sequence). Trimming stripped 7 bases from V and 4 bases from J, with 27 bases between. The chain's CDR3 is CASNRHAGERDIPDTQYF. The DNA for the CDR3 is TGTGCCAGCAACCGTCACGCTGGCGAGAGGGACATCCCAGATACGCAGTATTTT.

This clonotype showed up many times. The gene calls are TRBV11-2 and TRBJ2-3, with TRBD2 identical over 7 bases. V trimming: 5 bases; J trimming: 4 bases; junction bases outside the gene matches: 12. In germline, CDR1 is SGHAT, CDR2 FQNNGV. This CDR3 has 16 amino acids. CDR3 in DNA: TGTGCCAGCAGCCCACAACCGGGACTATCTTCAGATACGCAGTATTTT. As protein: CASSPQPGLSSDTQYF.

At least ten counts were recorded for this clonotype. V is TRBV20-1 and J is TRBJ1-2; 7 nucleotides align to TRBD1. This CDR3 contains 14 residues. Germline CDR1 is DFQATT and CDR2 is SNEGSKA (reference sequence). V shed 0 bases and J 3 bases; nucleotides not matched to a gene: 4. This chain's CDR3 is CSARDVDRDYGYTF. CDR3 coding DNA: TGCAGTGCTAGAGATGTCGACAGGGACTATGGCTACACCTTC.

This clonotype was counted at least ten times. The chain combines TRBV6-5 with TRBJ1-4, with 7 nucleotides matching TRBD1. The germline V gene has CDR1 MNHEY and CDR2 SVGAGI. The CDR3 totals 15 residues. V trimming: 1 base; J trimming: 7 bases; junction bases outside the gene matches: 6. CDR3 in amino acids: CASSYWDSRGEKLFF. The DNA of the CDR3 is TGTGCCAGCAGTTACTGGGACAGCCGAGGTGAAAAACTGTTTTTT.

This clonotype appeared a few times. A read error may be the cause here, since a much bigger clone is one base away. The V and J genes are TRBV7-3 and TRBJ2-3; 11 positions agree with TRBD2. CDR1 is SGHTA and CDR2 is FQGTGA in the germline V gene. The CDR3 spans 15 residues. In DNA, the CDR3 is TGTGCCGGCAGCTTAAATAGCGGGGGGGCAGATACGCAGTATTTT. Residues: CAGSLNSGGADTQYF.